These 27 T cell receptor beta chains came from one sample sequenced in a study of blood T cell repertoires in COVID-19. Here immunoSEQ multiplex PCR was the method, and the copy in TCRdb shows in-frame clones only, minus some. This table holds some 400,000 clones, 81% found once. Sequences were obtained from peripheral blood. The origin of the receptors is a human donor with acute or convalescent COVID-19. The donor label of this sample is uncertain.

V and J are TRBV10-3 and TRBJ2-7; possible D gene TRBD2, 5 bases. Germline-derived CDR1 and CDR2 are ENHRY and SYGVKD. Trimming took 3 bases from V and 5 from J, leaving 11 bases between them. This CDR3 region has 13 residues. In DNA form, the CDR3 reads TGTGCCATCAGTGATTGGCCGGGGAACGAGCAGTACTTC. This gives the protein CAISDWPGNEQYF.

The CDR3 DNA sequence: TGTGCCAGTAGCAAACAAGCAGGCGGGAGAAATACCGGGGAGCTGTTTTTT. Translating gives CASSKQAGGRNTGELFF. This chain links TRBV19 with TRBJ2-2; 7 bases are shared with TRBD2. The CDR3 runs to 17 residues. The V gene end was trimmed by 6 bases and the J gene end by 5 bases; junction bases not matched to a gene: 15. CDR1 and CDR2 (germline): LNHDA, SQIVND (reference sequence).

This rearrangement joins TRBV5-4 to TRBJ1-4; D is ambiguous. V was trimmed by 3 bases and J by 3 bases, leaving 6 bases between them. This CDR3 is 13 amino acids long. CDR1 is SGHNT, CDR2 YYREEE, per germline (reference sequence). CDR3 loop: CASSSMPNEKLFF. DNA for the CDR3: TGTGCCAGCAGCTCTATGCCTAATGAAAAACTGTTTTTT.

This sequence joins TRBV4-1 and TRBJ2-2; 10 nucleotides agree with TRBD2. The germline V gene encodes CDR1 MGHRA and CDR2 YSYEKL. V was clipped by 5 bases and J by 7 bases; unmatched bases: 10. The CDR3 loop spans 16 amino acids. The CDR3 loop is CASSASLAGVLGELFF. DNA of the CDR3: TGCGCCAGCAGCGCCTCTCTAGCGGGAGTACTCGGGGAGCTGTTTTTT.

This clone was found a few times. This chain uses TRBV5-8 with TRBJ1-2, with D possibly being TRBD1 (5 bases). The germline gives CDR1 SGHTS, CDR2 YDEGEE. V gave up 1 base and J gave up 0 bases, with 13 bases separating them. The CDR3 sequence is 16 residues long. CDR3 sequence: CASSLYRQRANYGYTF. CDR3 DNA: TGTGCCAGCAGCTTGTATCGACAGAGAGCTAACTATGGCTACACCTTC.

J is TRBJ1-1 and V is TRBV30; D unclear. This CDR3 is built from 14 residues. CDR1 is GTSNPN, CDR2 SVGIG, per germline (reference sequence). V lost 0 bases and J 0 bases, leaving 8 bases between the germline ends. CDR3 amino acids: CAWSVLPVNTEAFF. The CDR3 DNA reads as TGTGCCTGGAGTGTACTGCCCGTGAACACTGAAGCTTTCTTT. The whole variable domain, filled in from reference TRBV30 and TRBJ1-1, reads SQTIHQWPATLVQPVGSPLSLECTVEGTSNPNLYWYRQAAGRGLQLLFYSVGIGQISSEVPQNLSASRPQDRQFILSSKKLLLSDSGFYLCAWSVLPVNTEAFFGQGTRLTVV.

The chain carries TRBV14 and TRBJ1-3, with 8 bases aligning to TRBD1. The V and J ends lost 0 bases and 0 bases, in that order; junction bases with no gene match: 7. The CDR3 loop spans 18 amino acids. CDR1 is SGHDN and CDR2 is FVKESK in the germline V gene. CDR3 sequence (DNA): TGTGCCAGCAGCCAAGAGGGGGACAGGAACTACTCTGGAAACACCATATATTTT. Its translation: CASSQEGDRNYSGNTIYF.

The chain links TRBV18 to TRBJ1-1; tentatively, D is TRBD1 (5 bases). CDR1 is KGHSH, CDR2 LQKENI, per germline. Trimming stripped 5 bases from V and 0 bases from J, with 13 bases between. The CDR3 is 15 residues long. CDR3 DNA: TGTGCCAGCTCAAGGACACAGACACTGAACACTGAAGCTTTCTTT. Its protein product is CASSRTQTLNTEAFF.

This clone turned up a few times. The CDR3 protein is CASSLQLGTTYEQYF. DNA for the CDR3: TGTGCCAGCAGTTTACAGCTCGGGACAACCTACGAGCAGTACTTC. The V gene is TRBV28, the J gene TRBJ2-7; D might be TRBD1 (6 bases). The CDR3 covers 15 residues. Between the trimmed V and J ends, which lost 2 bases and 2 bases, there was a span of 13 bases. Germline V CDR1 and CDR2: MDHEN, SYDVKM.

CDR3: CASSLRGFYGYTF. In DNA form, the CDR3 reads TGTGCCAGCAGCTTACGCGGTTTCTATGGCTACACCTTC. The genes are TRBV7-8 and TRBJ1-2; no clear D. V was trimmed by 2 bases and J by 4 bases, leaving 8 bases between them. The CDR3 consists of 13 residues. The V gene's germline CDR1 is SGHVS and CDR2 FQNEAQ.

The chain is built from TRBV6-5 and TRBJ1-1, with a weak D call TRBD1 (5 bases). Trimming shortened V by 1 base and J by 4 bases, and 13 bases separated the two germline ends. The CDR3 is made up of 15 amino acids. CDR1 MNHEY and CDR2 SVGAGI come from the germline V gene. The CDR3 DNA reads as TGTGCCAGCAGTTACTGGCAGGGAGGTCTCACTGAAGCTTTCTTT. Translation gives CASSYWQGGLTEAFF.

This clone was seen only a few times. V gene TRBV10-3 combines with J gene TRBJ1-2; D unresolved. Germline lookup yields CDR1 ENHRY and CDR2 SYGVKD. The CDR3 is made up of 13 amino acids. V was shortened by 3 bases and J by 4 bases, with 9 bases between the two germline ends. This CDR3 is CAISEPNSYGYTF. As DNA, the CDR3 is TGTGCCATCAGTGAACCGAACAGCTATGGCTACACCTTC.

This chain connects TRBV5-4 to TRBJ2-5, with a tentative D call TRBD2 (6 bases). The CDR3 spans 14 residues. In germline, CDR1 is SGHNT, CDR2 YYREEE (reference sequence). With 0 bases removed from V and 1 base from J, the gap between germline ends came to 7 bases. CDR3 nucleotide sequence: TGTGCCAGCAGCTTGGGGGGGGTCCAAGAGACCCAGTACTTC. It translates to CASSLGGVQETQYF.

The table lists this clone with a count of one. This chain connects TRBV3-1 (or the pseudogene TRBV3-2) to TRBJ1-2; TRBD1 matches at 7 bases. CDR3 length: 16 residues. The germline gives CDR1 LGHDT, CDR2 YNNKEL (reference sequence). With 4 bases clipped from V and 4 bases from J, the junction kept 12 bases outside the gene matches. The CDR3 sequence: CASSPTAKNRGYGYTF. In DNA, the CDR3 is TGTGCCAGCAGCCCGACGGCCAAGAACAGGGGCTATGGCTACACCTTC.

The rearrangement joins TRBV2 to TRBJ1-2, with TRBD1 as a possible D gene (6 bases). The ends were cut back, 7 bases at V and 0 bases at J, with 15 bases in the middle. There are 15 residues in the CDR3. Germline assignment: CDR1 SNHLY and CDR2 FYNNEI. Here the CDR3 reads CASTPQGSANYGYTF. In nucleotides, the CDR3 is TGTGCCAGCACCCCCCAGGGGTCAGCTAACTATGGCTACACCTTC.

The CDR3 nucleotides are TGTGCCAGCACTTTCAACGGGGGTAGGCACACCATATATTTT. This codes for CASTFNGGRHTIYF. The chain carries TRBV6-6 and TRBJ1-3, with a weak D call TRBD1 (5 bases). V dropped 7 bases and J dropped 8 bases, with 18 bases sitting between them. CDR3 length equals 14 residues. Per the germline V gene, CDR1 is MNHNY and CDR2 is SVGAGI (reference sequence).

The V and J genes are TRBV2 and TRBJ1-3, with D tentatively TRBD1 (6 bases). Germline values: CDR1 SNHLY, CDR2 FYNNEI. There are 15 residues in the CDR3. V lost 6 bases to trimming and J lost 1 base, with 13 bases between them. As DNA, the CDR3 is TGTGCCAGCAGACTCATCACAGGGTCTGGAAACACCATATATTTT. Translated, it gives CASRLITGSGNTIYF.

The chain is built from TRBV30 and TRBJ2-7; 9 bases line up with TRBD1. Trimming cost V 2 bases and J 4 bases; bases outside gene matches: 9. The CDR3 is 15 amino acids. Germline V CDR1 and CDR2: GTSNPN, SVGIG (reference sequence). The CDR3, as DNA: TGTGCCTGGAGTCGACAGGGGGGAAGAGGGTACGAGCAGTACTTC. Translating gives CAWSRQGGRGYEQYF.

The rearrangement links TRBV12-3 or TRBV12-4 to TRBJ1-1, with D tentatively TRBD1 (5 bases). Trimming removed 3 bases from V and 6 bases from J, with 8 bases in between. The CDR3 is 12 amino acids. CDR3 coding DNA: TGTGCCAGCAGTTTTTTCAGGGCTGAAGCTTTCTTT. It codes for CASSFFRAEAFF.

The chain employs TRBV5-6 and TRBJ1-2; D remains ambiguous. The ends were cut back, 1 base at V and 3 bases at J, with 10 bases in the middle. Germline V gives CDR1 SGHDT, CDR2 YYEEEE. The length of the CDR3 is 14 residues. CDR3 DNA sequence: TGTGCCAGCAGCTTGTTCCAGATTCACTATGGCTACACCTTC. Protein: CASSLFQIHYGYTF.

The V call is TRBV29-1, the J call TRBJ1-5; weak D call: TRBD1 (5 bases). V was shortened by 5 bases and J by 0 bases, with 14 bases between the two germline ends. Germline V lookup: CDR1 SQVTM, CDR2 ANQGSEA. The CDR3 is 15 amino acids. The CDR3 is CSVKESGHSNQPQHF. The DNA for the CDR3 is TGCAGCGTTAAGGAATCAGGACATAGCAATCAGCCCCAGCATTTT.

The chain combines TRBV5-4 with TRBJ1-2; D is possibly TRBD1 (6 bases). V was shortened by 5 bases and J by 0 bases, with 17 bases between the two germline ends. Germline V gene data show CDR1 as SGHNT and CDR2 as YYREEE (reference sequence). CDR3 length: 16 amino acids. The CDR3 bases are TGTGCCAGCAGGAGAAGGCAGGGGCCCCCTAACTATGGCTACACCTTC. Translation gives CASRRRQGPPNYGYTF.

The CDR3 nucleotides read TGTGCCAGCAGGAAAGCGAGGAACACTGAAGCTTTCTTT. Translating gives CASRKARNTEAFF. The chain recombines TRBV3-1 (or the pseudogene TRBV3-2) with TRBJ1-1; D gene uncertain. This CDR3 is 13 amino acids long. Germline CDR1 LGHDT, CDR2 YNNKEL (reference sequence). The ends were cut back, 6 bases at V and 1 base at J, with 9 bases in the middle.

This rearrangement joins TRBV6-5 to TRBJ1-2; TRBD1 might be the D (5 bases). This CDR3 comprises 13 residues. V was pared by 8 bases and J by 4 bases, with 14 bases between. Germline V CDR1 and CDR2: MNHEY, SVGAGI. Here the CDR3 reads CASRPAGLYGYTF. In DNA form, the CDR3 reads TGTGCCAGCCGCCCGGCGGGACTCTATGGCTACACCTTC.

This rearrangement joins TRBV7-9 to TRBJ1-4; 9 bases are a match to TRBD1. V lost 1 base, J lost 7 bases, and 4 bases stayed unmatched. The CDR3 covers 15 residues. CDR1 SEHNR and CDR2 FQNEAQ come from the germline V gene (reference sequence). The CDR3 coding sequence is TGTGCCAGCAGCTTAGACGGGACAGGGCCTGAAAAACTGTTTTTT. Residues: CASSLDGTGPEKLFF.

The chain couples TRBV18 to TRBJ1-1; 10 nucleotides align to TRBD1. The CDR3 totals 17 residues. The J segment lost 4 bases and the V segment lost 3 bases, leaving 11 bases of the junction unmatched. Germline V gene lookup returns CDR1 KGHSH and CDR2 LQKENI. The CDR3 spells CASSPGQGGEVVTEAFF. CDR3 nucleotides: TGTGCCAGCTCACCCGGACAGGGGGGTGAGGTCGTCACTGAAGCTTTCTTT.

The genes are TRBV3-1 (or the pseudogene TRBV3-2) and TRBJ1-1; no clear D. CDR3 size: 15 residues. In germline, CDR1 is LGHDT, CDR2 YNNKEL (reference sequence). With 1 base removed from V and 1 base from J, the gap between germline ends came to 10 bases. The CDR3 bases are TGTGCCAGCAGCCAAGGGAGACCCTCGAACACTGAAGCTTTCTTT. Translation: CASSQGRPSNTEAFF.